This T cell receptor (beta chain) was retrieved from a study of blood T cells in healthy people across ages. General study points: Investigators viewed diversity estimates from one million T cells as underestimates, the study reported. Age advanced and TCR beta diversity per million T cells fell, roughly linearly.

The authors ran a second PCR of roughly 6 to 11 cycles using a sample-barcoded 5' primer and a J-beta primer mix. Sequencing yielded, for each sample, at least 3 million paired-end reads carrying CDR3. Each CDR3 protein gets one entry after TCRdb re-called the 5' RACE reads with MiXCR. The table includes 550,000 to 750,000 distinct CDR3 sequences, about 21% detected once. Around 10 milliliters of peripheral blood were drawn from each donor. Notes on this clonotype: What it binds is unknown.

The CDR3 is 13 amino acids. Germline assignment: CDR1 DFQATT and CDR2 SNEGSKA (reference sequence). This sequence joins TRBV20-1 and TRBJ2-5, with a tentative D call TRBD1 (5 bases). The end of the DNA fits TRBJ2-1 better, so the J call may be wrong. The TCR was taken from a man between 65 and 85 years old in good health. Sequencing was performed on blood. The CDR3 bases are TGCAGTGCTAGAGGACAGTACTACAATGAGCAGTTCTTC. Protein sequence: CSARGQYYNEQFF.